The T cell receptor beta chain under discussion was sequenced for a study of blood T cells in healthy people across ages. A second PCR, run for roughly 7 to 11 cycles, used a sample-barcoded 5' primer plus a J-beta primer mix. TCRdb re-called the 5' RACE reads with MiXCR, one entry per CDR3 protein. The data contain under 1 million distinct CDR3 sequences, more than 40% of them singletons. Trimming removed 5 bases from V and 0 bases from J; junction bases left unmatched: 5. Germline V gene sequence: CDR1 SGHDT, CDR2 YYEEEE. This CDR3 is built from 14 residues. Sequencing was done on a sample of blood. The clonotype comes from a man between 60 and 75 years old in good health. The rearrangement uses TRBV5-6 and TRBJ2-7; 7 bases are a match to TRBD1. The CDR3 DNA sequence: TGTGCCAGCAGGCCGGGACAGACCTCCTACGAGCAGTACTTC. Protein product: CASRPGQTSYEQYF.